This T cell receptor beta chain was sequenced during a study of shared clonotypes between healthy human individuals (TCRdb year 2020). Study-wide context: The cohort comprised two women and a few men aged 18 to 49 years. For each donor, CD4 naive and CD4 memory were each given three plates, CD8 naive was given two plates, and CD8 memory was given one plate. To estimate repertoire size and how much clonotypes are shared between individuals, the study performed deep sequencing of blood TCR repertoires from a handful of healthy adults. To increase sequencing depth and limit assay-specific biases, different laboratories used diverse techniques to prepare libraries and sequence TCR repertoires. Leukapheresis yielded between about 0.9 and 9.5 billion PBMCs per donor. Results and caveats for the whole study, not just this receptor: Estimated clonotype richness was generally larger for naive than for memory subsets. Compared with non-shared clonotypes, the clonotypes found in all four sorted-subset donors had higher generation probabilities. When four donors were compared, the shared fraction of clonotypes was around 5.1% for naive CD4, roughly 3.3% for naive CD8, more than 2% for memory CD4, and 0.4% for memory CD8. Pairwise subsampling indicated that sequencing depth was expected to affect the degree of clonotype sharing among donors. Sampling was restricted to blood, and TCR repertoires in tissue are likely to differ from TCR repertoires in blood. The genetic and exposure-history diversity represented was limited by the small number of donors. Even with the large sequencing depth, rarefaction of the sorted-subset datasets indicated that sequencing was incomplete.

Comments on this clone: Its antigen target is currently unknown. No base quality values were provided; no much bigger clone lies one nucleotide off.

TCR CDR3 regions were amplified from genomic DNA by multiplex PCR using the deep immunoSEQ assay. Genomic DNA extracted from each cell subset was distributed evenly over all wells of several immunoSEQ 96-well plates, and each plate served as one replicate. Each replicate PCR for sorted subsets received approximately 220 ng genomic DNA, equal to about 30,000 T cell genomes. Purified libraries were quantified with a Qubit 3.0 fluorometer, sized on a Bioanalyzer 2100, and re-quantified with the KAPA Library Quantification kit. Every immunoSEQ 96-well plate was sequenced on a separate single-read 150-cycle Illumina NextSeq 550 flow cell. On the study's bioinformatics: Because only junctional sequences without quality scores were contained in the immunoSEQ output, filtering matching that applied to full-length reads could not be performed. To assign V/J genes and CDR3, sequences were annotated against IMGT germline references using PyIR, a Python wrapper for IgBLAST v1.9. Reads were filtered out if the reads had weak V/J assignments (E-value above 1e-6), no CDR3, stop codons, out-of-frame junctions, or ambiguous translated residues. A V3J clonotype was defined by an identical inferred V gene, J gene, and CDR3 amino acid sequence. To compute the percentage overlap between repertoires, the number of shared unique clonotypes was divided by the size of the smaller repertoire. Three approaches were used to assess repertoire richness: RTK rarefaction, the Chao1 estimator, and Recon v2.1 estimates of unobserved clonotypes. Generation probabilities were computed with OLGA for all TCRbeta clonotypes obtained by the gDNA method from a handful of donors. The clones in this table, taken by TCRdb from immuneACCESS, are in-frame only. Not every clone is retained; where verified, under half of the shortfall comes from an unresolved V gene, and the cause of the rest is unknown. V, J and clone size are taken as reported in that table, and D and trimming were inferred from the DNA itself. The sample table records about 2.3 million clones; about 92% of these occur just once. The ten largest clones capture roughly 0.36% of the sample.

The donors were healthy, HIV-negative adults who had no recently reported acute infections or vaccinations. Every donor was a Caucasian adult living in Nashville, Tennessee, USA. CD4+ T cells were enriched through magnetic negative selection, after which naive cells were positively selected on CD45RA and the remaining negative fraction served as the memory subset. After blood collection by leukapheresis, PBMCs were isolated using Ficoll-Histopaque density gradient centrifugation and then cryopreserved in the vapor phase of liquid nitrogen. Analytical flow cytometry was used to check the purity and quantity of each magnetically sorted T cell population. Genomic DNA was isolated from each sorted fraction and quantified by UV absorbance on a Nanodrop 2000c. The sample consisted of naive CD4+ T cells from PBMCs. This sample's cell subset or site label indicates: CD45RA+ positively selected. The TCR was taken from a man younger than 35 in good health. Some clones in this sample may be carry-over from other donors' samples.

The nucleotide sequence reads as follows: TGTGCCAGCAGCCTGGACAGAGAGAGGCGCTACACCTTC. It codes for CASSLDRERRYTF. The chain joins TRBV28 to TRBJ1-2; TRBD1 is a weak D gene call, 6 bases matching. The CDR3 sequence holds 13 residues, the cysteine and phenylalanine included. Here the CDR3 DNA is all that survives: 39 bases in frame from base 1. Trimming takes 6 bases from V and 9 bases from J, and the germline ends sit 17 bases apart. The germline V gene supplies CDR1 MDHEN and CDR2 SYDVKM.